This entry lists 26 T cell receptor beta chains sequenced from one sample in a study of blood T cell repertoires in COVID-19 (dated by TCRdb to 2018 to 2020). Receptor libraries were prepared by the immunoSEQ multiplex PCR assay. Sourced from immuneACCESS, this table was stored by TCRdb with only in-frame sequences that have V and J called. A share of the clones is absent; for the studies checked, an unresolved V gene accounts for under half, and the remainder has no known explanation. In all, the sample holds just over 250,000 clones, and about 91% of those were seen once. About 2.5% of the sample belongs to the ten largest clones. Material: peripheral blood. These receptors came from a young adult with COVID-19, enrolled during active disease.

This chain links TRBV7-9 with TRBJ1-5; TRBD1 might be the D (6 bases). In germline, CDR1 is SEHNR, CDR2 FQNEAQ (reference sequence). The V and J ends lost 1 base and 12 bases respectively, with 16 bases between them. This CDR3 contains 14 residues. The CDR3 region is CASSLGRTGYVQHF. CDR3 coding DNA: TGTGCCAGCAGCTTAGGAAGAACAGGGTACGTCCAGCATTTT.

The CDR3 bases are TGTGCCAGCAGCACCCGACAGGGTGGGAACACCGGGGAGCTGTTTTTT. It yields the protein CASSTRQGGNTGELFF. The chain links TRBV7-6 to TRBJ2-2; 7 positions match TRBD1. CDR3 length equals 16 residues. Germline V gives CDR1 SGHVS, CDR2 FNYEAQ. V shed 5 bases and J 1 base; nucleotides not matched to a gene: 7.

This clone was picked up a small number of times. The chain combines TRBV24-1 with TRBJ2-7; 12 bases are a match to TRBD2. The ends lost 2 bases at V and 7 bases at J; junction bases unmatched: 8. Germline V CDR1 and CDR2: KGHDR, SFDVKD. This CDR3 has 16 amino acids. CDR3 DNA: TGTGCCACCAGTGATTCGACTAGCGGGAGCCTTGGGGAGCAGTACTTC. This codes for CATSDSTSGSLGEQYF.

V and J are TRBV9 and TRBJ2-7; D is uncertain. The CDR3 spans 14 residues. V shed 4 bases and J shed 1 base, with 12 bases lying between them. Per the germline V gene, CDR1 is SGDLS and CDR2 is YYNGEE. CDR3 amino acids: CASSPFGGSYEQYF. The CDR3, as DNA: TGTGCCAGCAGCCCCTTTGGCGGTTCCTACGAGCAGTACTTC.

The rearrangement uses TRBV5-1 and TRBJ1-1; D is unresolved. The CDR3 has 13 amino acids. Germline assignment: CDR1 SGHRS and CDR2 YFSETQ. V dropped 4 bases and J dropped 7 bases, with 14 bases sitting between them. CDR3 residues: CASSVQPEGEAFF. The CDR3 nucleotides read TGCGCCAGCAGCGTTCAACCTGAGGGTGAAGCTTTCTTT.

The genes are TRBV10-1 and TRBJ2-2, with a possible D match to TRBD2 (5 bases). CDR1 and CDR2 from the germline V gene are WNHNN and SYGVQD (reference sequence). Trimming took 0 bases from V and 8 from J, leaving 10 bases between them. This CDR3 comprises 14 residues. CDR3 DNA: TGCGCCAGCAGTGAGTCCCGGGGAGCGGGGGAGCTGTTTTTT. Translated, it gives CASSESRGAGELFF.

The chain couples TRBV25-1 to TRBJ1-4, with 7 nucleotides matching TRBD1. This CDR3 spans 13 amino acids. CDR1 and CDR2 (germline): MGHDK, SYGVNS. Trimming removed 4 bases from V and 8 bases from J; junction bases left unmatched: 4. Here the CDR3 reads CASSGQGGEKLFF. The CDR3 DNA reads as TGTGCCAGCAGTGGACAGGGCGGGGAAAAACTGTTTTTT. The full variable domain, in which reference TRBV25-1 and TRBJ1-4 provide the parts outside the CDR3, is EADIYQTPRYLVIGTGKKITLECSQTMGHDKMYWYQQDPGMELHLIHYSYGVNSTEKGDLSSESTVSRIRTEHFPLTLESARPSHTSQYLCASSGQGGEKLFFGSGTQLSVL.

The chain couples TRBV7-2 to TRBJ2-7; the match to TRBD2 covers 13 bases. Germline V gives CDR1 SGHTA, CDR2 FQGNSA. The trim removed 5 bases at V and 6 bases at J, leaving 7 bases unmatched. The CDR3 loop spans 15 amino acids. CDR3: CASSIGTSGIGEQYF. The CDR3 region has the DNA TGTGCCAGCAGCATCGGGACTAGCGGGATCGGCGAGCAGTACTTC.

The genes are TRBV6-5 and TRBJ2-5, with 7 bases matching TRBD1. CDR3 length equals 13 residues. V trimming: 5 bases; J trimming: 5 bases; junction bases outside the gene matches: 5. CDR1 is MNHEY and CDR2 is SVGAGI in the germline V gene. CDR3: CASSPGTEETQYF. In nucleotides, the CDR3 is TGTGCCAGCAGTCCCGGGACAGAGGAGACCCAGTACTTC.

The chain employs TRBV9 and TRBJ2-5, with 7 bases lining up with TRBD2. V lost 0 bases, J lost 3 bases, and 5 bases stayed unmatched. CDR3 length equals 15 residues. The germline V gene has CDR1 SGDLS and CDR2 YYNGEE. CDR3 sequence reads: CASSVGLSGEETQYF. Here the CDR3 DNA reads TGTGCCAGCAGCGTAGGATTGAGCGGGGAAGAGACCCAGTACTTC.

This sequence joins TRBV2 and TRBJ2-1; 9 nucleotides line up with TRBD2. After removal of 3 bases from V and 9 bases from J, the junction contained 9 bases not matched to a gene. CDR1 SNHLY and CDR2 FYNNEI come from the germline V gene. The CDR3 has 15 amino acids. CDR3 in amino acids: CASSDRASGNPEQFF. DNA of the CDR3: TGTGCCAGCAGTGACCGGGCTAGCGGGAACCCTGAGCAGTTCTTC.

This rearrangement joins TRBV4-2 to TRBJ1-4; 10 bases match TRBD1. The CDR3 covers 17 residues. Germline loops: CDR1 LGHNA, CDR2 YNFKEQ. V was clipped by 4 bases and J by 8 bases; unmatched bases: 13. This CDR3 is CASSRGTGDRTGEKLFF. DNA for the CDR3: TGTGCCAGCAGCCGGGGGACAGGGGACCGCACGGGGGAAAAACTGTTTTTT.

The rearrangement uses TRBV18 and TRBJ2-5; TRBD2 matches at 11 bases. From germline, CDR1 is KGHSH and CDR2 LQKENI. CDR3 length: 15 amino acids. J gave up 5 bases and V 3 bases, and 5 bases lay outside the gene matches. This CDR3 is CASSPGLAGMETQYF. The CDR3, as DNA: TGTGCCAGCTCACCTGGACTAGCGGGTATGGAGACCCAGTACTTC.

The chain combines TRBV10-3 with TRBJ2-4; 9 bases map to TRBD2. With V trimmed by 0 bases and J by 1 base, 13 bases remained unmatched. The V gene's germline CDR1 is ENHRY and CDR2 SYGVKD. There are 20 residues in the CDR3. The CDR3 loop is CAISESMQTGLAGAKNIQYF. CDR3 sequence (DNA): TGTGCCATCAGTGAGTCGATGCAGACTGGGCTAGCGGGGGCCAAAAACATTCAGTACTTC.

The V gene is TRBV7-3, the J gene TRBJ1-6, with D tentatively TRBD1 (5 bases). The V gene's germline CDR1 is SGHTA and CDR2 FQGTGA. The CDR3 sequence is 16 residues long. V lost 1 base to trimming and J lost 6 bases, with 13 bases between them. CDR3 protein: CASSLRGRGVNSPLHF. In DNA, the CDR3 is TGTGCCAGCAGCTTAAGGGGCAGAGGTGTTAATTCACCCCTCCACTTT.

This clone has only one observation. The chain couples TRBV3-1 (or the pseudogene TRBV3-2) to TRBJ2-5; the match to TRBD1 covers 7 bases. V shed 1 base and J 1 base; nucleotides not matched to a gene: 6. Germline V gives CDR1 LGHDT, CDR2 YNNKEL (reference sequence). The CDR3 has 16 residues. CDR3 nucleotide sequence: TGTGCCAGCAGCCAAGTGTCAGGGGGTTCCCAAGAGACCCAGTACTTC. Encoded protein: CASSQVSGGSQETQYF.

The rearrangement joins TRBV5-1 to TRBJ2-7; D is unclear. The CDR3 is 13 amino acids. The V gene lost 1 base and the J gene lost 6 bases, with 11 bases spanning the gap. CDR1 and CDR2 (germline): SGHRS, YFSETQ. The CDR3 is CASSLLGVSEQYF. The CDR3, as DNA: TGCGCCAGCAGCTTGCTCGGAGTGAGCGAGCAGTACTTC.

This chain uses TRBV9 with TRBJ2-7; 8 positions agree with TRBD2. The germline CDR1 and CDR2 sequences are SGDLS and YYNGEE. J was trimmed by 6 bases and V by 0 bases; bases with no gene match: 5. The CDR3 is made up of 14 amino acids. CDR3 coding DNA: TGTGCCAGCAGCGTAGGGAGCGGGAGCTTCGAGCAGTACTTC. This gives the protein CASSVGSGSFEQYF.

The chain is built from TRBV5-4 and TRBJ2-1; 7 bases agree with TRBD1. Germline V gives CDR1 SGHNT, CDR2 YYREEE (reference sequence). The V gene end was trimmed by 3 bases and the J gene end by 2 bases; junction bases not matched to a gene: 5. The CDR3 covers 15 residues. This CDR3 reads CASSSDRATYNEQFF. DNA for the CDR3: TGTGCCAGCAGCTCCGACAGGGCCACCTACAATGAGCAGTTCTTC.

This clone was detected a few times. At the DNA level, this CDR3 is encoded by other sequences in the same sample as well. The chain combines TRBV9 with TRBJ2-7, with D unclear. The V end lost 0 bases, the J end lost 1 base, and 5 bases lay between the germline ends. The CDR3 consists of 13 residues. Germline CDR1 reads SGDLS; CDR2 reads YYNGEE. CDR3 DNA: TGTGCCAGCAGCGTAGGCAGTTCCTACGAGCAGTACTTC. This translates into CASSVGSSYEQYF. The full variable domain, in which reference TRBV9 and TRBJ2-7 provide the parts outside the CDR3, is DSGVTQTPKHLITATGQRVTLRCSPRSGDLSVYWYQQSLDQGLQFLIQYYNGEERAKGNILERFSAQQFPDLHSELNLSSLELGDSALYFCASSVGSSYEQYFGPGTRLTVT.

This chain links TRBV28 with TRBJ1-2; a possible D gene is TRBD1 (5 bases). V dropped 8 bases and J dropped 5 bases, with 12 bases sitting between them. Germline loops: CDR1 MDHEN, CDR2 SYDVKM. CDR3 length: 12 amino acids. The CDR3 nucleotides are TGTGCCAGCCAATCGACAGATTATGGCTACACCTTC. This sequence encodes CASQSTDYGYTF.

This chain links TRBV7-9 with TRBJ2-1; TRBD2 agrees at 12 bases. CDR3 size: 17 residues. J gave up 8 bases and V 5 bases, and 13 bases lay outside the gene matches. CDR1 and CDR2 from the germline V gene are SEHNR and FQNEAQ (reference sequence). CDR3 sequence: CASSTRTSGIGGDEQFF. Here the CDR3 DNA reads TGTGCCAGCAGCACACGGACTAGCGGGATCGGAGGGGATGAGCAGTTCTTC.

The chain carries TRBV19 and TRBJ2-3; tentative D call: TRBD2 (5 bases). V was clipped by 3 bases and J by 5 bases, with 6 bases between them. The CDR3 contains 12 residues. The V gene's germline CDR1 is LNHDA and CDR2 SQIVND (reference sequence). CDR3 loop: CASSIGLDTQYF. The DNA of the CDR3 is TGTGCCAGTAGTATTGGACTAGATACGCAGTATTTT.

V gene TRBV6-1 combines with J gene TRBJ2-7; D may be TRBD2 (6 bases). CDR3 length equals 13 residues. The germline V gene encodes CDR1 MNHNS and CDR2 SASEGT. Trimming shortened V by 2 bases and J by 4 bases, and 9 bases separated the two germline ends. CDR3 amino acids: CASSELGRYEQYF. In DNA, the CDR3 is TGTGCCAGCAGTGAATTGGGGAGGTACGAGCAGTACTTC.

In this sample, this clone turned up once. The chain recombines TRBV9 with TRBJ2-3; 9 bases are shared with TRBD2. The CDR3 is 15 amino acids. Germline V gene sequence: CDR1 SGDLS, CDR2 YYNGEE. Trimming at V came to 2 bases and at J to 9 bases, leaving 10 bases not matched to a gene. The CDR3 nucleotides read TGTGCCAGCAGCGTGGCGGCGGGAGGGCCGGGAACGCAGTATTTT. Encoded protein: CASSVAAGGPGTQYF.

The chain has TRBV11-2 and TRBJ2-1; D might be TRBD2 (5 bases). This CDR3 contains 16 residues. The V end lost 5 bases, the J end lost 0 bases, and 14 bases lay between the germline ends. In germline, CDR1 is SGHAT, CDR2 FQNNGV. The CDR3 DNA reads as TGTGCCAGCAGCCCGATTGAGAGGGCCTCCTACAATGAGCAGTTCTTC. Its protein is CASSPIERASYNEQFF.